This entry describes one TCR beta chain. The CDR3 has 13 amino acids. V gave up 6 bases and J gave up 6 bases, with 14 bases separating them. The germline CDR1 and CDR2 sequences are MNHEY and SVGAGI. Original methodology: Quantification of nucleated cells was approximated via reference gene primer amplification. Profiled with immunoSEQ multiplex PCR; TCRdb holds only in-frame clones, not every one. V, J and clone size were drawn from that table, and D and trimming were deduced from the DNA. The data contain approximately 150,000 clones, about 86% of them singletons. The sample is drawn from a study of blood T cell repertoires in COVID-19. Study-wide background: Material from acute and convalescent COVID-19 was sourced from the United States, Italy and Spain. In each case, the material was cDNA or gDNA derived from T cells, B-cell-depleted T cells, or PBMCs.

The sequenced sample was peripheral blood. The sequence came from a man aged 70 or older with acute or convalescent COVID-19. The chain carries TRBV6-5 and TRBJ1-1; D possibly corresponds to TRBD1 (6 bases). DNA for the CDR3: TGTGCCAGCAGGGATGACAGGCTTGCTGAAGCTTTCTTT. This codes for CASRDDRLAEAFF.